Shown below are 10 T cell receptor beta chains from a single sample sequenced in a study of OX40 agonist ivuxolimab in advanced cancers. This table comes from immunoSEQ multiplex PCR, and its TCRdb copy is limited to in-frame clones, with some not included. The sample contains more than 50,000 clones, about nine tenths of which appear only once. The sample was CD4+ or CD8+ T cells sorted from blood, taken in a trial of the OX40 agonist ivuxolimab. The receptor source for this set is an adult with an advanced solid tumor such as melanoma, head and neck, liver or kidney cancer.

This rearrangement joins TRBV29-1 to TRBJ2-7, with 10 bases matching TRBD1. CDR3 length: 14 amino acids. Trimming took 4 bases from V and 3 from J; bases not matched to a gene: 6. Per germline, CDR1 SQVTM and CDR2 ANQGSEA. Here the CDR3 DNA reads TGCAGCGTTGTCCAAGGGACAGGGGTCTACGAGCAGTACTTC. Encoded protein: CSVVQGTGVYEQYF.

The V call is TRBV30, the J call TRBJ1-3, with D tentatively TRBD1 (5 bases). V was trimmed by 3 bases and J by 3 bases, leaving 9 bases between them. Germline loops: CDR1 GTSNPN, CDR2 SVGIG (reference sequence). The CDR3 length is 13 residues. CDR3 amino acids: CAWSDSYGNTIYF. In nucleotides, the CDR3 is TGTGCCTGGAGCGACAGCTATGGAAACACCATATATTTT. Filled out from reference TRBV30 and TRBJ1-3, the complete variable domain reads SQTIHQWPATLVQPVGSPLSLECTVEGTSNPNLYWYRQAAGRGLQLLFYSVGIGQISSEVPQNLSASRPQDRQFILSSKKLLLSDSGFYLCAWSDSYGNTIYFGEGSWLTVV.

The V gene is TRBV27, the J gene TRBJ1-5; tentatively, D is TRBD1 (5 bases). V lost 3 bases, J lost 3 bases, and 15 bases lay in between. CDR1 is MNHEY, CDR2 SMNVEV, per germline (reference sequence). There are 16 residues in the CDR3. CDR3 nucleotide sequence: TGTGCCAGCAGTTTTTACCCTGGCAGGGACAATCAGCCCCAGCATTTT. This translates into CASSFYPGRDNQPQHF.

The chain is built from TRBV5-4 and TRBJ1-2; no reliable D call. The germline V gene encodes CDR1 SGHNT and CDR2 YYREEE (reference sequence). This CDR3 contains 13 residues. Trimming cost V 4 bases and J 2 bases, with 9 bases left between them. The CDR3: CASSQTVNYGYTF. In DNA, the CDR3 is TGTGCCAGCAGCCAAACGGTGAACTATGGCTACACCTTC.

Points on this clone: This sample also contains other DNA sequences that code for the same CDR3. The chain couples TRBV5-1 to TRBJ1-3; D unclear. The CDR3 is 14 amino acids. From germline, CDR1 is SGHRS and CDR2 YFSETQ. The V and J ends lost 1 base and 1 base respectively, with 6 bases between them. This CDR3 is CASSLSVSGNTIYF. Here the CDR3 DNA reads TGCGCCAGCAGCTTGTCAGTGTCTGGAAACACCATATATTTT.

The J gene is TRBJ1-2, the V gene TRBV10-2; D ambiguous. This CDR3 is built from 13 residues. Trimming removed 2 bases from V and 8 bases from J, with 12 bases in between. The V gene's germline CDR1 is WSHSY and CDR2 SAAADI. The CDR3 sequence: CASSETNPGGYTF. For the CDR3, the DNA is TGCGCCAGCAGTGAGACAAACCCTGGGGGCTACACCTTC.

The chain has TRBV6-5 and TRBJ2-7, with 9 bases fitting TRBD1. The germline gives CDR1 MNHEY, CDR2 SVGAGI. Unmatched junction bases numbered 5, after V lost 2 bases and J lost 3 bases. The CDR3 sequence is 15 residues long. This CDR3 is CASSYPTGGDYEQYF. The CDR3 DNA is TGTGCCAGCAGTTACCCGACAGGGGGTGACTACGAGCAGTACTTC.

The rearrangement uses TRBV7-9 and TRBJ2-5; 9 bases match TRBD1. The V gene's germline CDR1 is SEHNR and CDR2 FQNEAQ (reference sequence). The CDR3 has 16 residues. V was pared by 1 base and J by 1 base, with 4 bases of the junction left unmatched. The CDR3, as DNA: TGTGCCAGCAGCTTAGGCCCGGGACAGGGCCAAGAGACCCAGTACTTC. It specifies CASSLGPGQGQETQYF. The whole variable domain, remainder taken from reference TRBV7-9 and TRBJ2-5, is DTGVSQNPRHKITKRGQNVTFRCDPISEHNRLYWYRQTLGQGPEFLTYFQNEAQLEKSRLLSDRFSAERPKGSFSTLEIQRTEQGDSAMYLCASSLGPGQGQETQYFGPGTRLLVL.

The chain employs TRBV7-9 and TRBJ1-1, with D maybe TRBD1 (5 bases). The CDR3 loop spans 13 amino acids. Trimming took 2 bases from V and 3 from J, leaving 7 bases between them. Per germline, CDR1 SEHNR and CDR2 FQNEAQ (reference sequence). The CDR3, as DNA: TGTGCCAGCAGCTTACAGGGTTACACTGAAGCTTTCTTT. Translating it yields CASSLQGYTEAFF.

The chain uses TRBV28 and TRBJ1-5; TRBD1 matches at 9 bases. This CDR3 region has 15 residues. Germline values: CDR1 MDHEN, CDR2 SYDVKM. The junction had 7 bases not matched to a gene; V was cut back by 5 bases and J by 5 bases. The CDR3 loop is CASSPPGQGDQPQHF. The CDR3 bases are TGTGCCAGCAGTCCGCCGGGACAGGGTGATCAGCCCCAGCATTTT. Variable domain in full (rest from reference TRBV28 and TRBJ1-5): DVKVTQSSRYLVKRTGEKVFLECVQDMDHENMFWYRQDPGLGLRLIYFSYDVKMKEKGDIPEGYSVSREKKERFSLILESASTNQTSMYLCASSPPGQGDQPQHFGDGTRLSIL.